These 5 T cell receptor beta chains share one sample of origin, sequenced in a study of cytomegalovirus exposure and HLA in healthy donors. PCR primers comprised 60 Vbeta and 13 Jbeta primers. Sequenced by immunoSEQ multiplex PCR; TCRdb stores in-frame clones only, minus some. The data contain about 280,000 clones, roughly 89% of them singletons. The sequencing input was PBMCs. The receptor set was obtained from a woman in her late teens or twenties in good health and CMV-seronegative.

This clone was seen only once. The J gene is TRBJ2-7, the V gene TRBV10-2, with 10 bases fitting TRBD2. V shed 6 bases, J shed 2 bases, and the junction held 1 base outside the gene matches. CDR1 WSHSY and CDR2 SAAADI come from the germline V gene. The CDR3 is 13 residues long. CDR3 DNA sequence: TGCGCCAGCAGAGCGGGGGGGGCCTACGAGCAGTACTTC. Protein product: CASRAGGAYEQYF.

This clone was counted only a few times. The rearrangement uses TRBV6-6 and TRBJ1-2; D is uncertain. V lost 7 bases and J lost 4, with 7 bases in between. Looked up from germline, CDR1 is MNHNY and CDR2 is SVGAGI (reference sequence). The CDR3 loop spans 11 amino acids. CDR3 sequence (DNA): TGTGCCAGCACTCAACTCTATGGCTACACCTTC. It specifies CASTQLYGYTF.

V gene TRBV11-2 combines with J gene TRBJ1-5, with a tentative D call TRBD1 (6 bases). The CDR3 loop spans 16 amino acids. V dropped 3 bases and J dropped 3 bases, with 15 bases sitting between them. Looked up from germline, CDR1 is SGHAT and CDR2 is FQNNGV. CDR3 region: CASSLPQGMDNQPQHF. CDR3 sequence (DNA): TGTGCCAGCAGCTTGCCCCAGGGGATGGACAATCAGCCCCAGCATTTT.

Concerning this clone itself: In the same sample, other DNA sequences code for this CDR3. The genes are TRBV19 and TRBJ1-2; D is perhaps TRBD1 (5 bases). This CDR3 has 14 residues. Between the trimmed V and J ends, which lost 5 bases and 0 bases, there was a span of 10 bases. Germline CDR1 is LNHDA and CDR2 is SQIVND (reference sequence). CDR3 in amino acids: CASSPTGANYGYTF. Here the CDR3 DNA reads TGTGCCAGTAGTCCCACAGGAGCTAACTATGGCTACACCTTC.

This sequence joins TRBV27 and TRBJ1-1; 10 positions agree with TRBD1. This CDR3 is built from 18 residues. Trimming removed 0 bases from V and 1 base from J; junction bases left unmatched: 8. CDR1 and CDR2 (germline): MNHEY, SMNVEV (reference sequence). CDR3 coding DNA: TGTGCCAGCAGTTTATCTTACCGGGACAGGGGCCCGAACACTGAAGCTTTCTTT. Residues: CASSLSYRDRGPNTEAFF.